This TCR beta chain was identified in a study of technical replicates of blood from a handful of donors. Generated by immunoSEQ multiplex PCR, the TCRdb table keeps only in-frame clones and is missing some. The sample includes approximately 76,000 clones, roughly 90% seen only once; the top ten take 0.25%. The ends were cut back, 4 bases at V and 6 bases at J, with 15 bases in the middle. The length of the CDR3 is 14 residues. Germline-derived CDR1 and CDR2 are MGHRA and YSYEKL. The source of this sequence is a human donor in good health. Specimen: T cells isolated from PBMCs. J is TRBJ1-1 and V is TRBV4-1; tentative D call: TRBD1 (6 bases). Here the CDR3 DNA reads TGCGCCAGCAGCCCGTCAGGGGAGGGGGCTGAAGCTTTCTTT. Protein sequence: CASSPSGEGAEAFF.